A single sample is the source of the 9 T cell receptor beta chains below, sequenced in a study of T-cell memory formation after mild COVID-19. TCRdb reanalysed the 5' RACE reads using MiXCR and keeps one entry per CDR3 protein. The table lists hundreds of thousands of distinct CDR3 sequences, over 25% of them singletons, with less than 15% in the top ten. The sequenced material came from PBMCs or a T cell subset sorted from them (not recorded which). The receptors shown here come from an adult woman who had mild COVID-19 (a few samples of this study predate the infection). Cell type and time point are not known.

This sequence joins TRBV4-2 and TRBJ2-7; 8 bases are a match to TRBD2. This CDR3 contains 15 residues. Germline V gene lookup returns CDR1 LGHNA and CDR2 YNFKEQ. The V gene end was trimmed by 4 bases and the J gene end by 3 bases; junction bases not matched to a gene: 8. CDR3 protein: CASSPRAGGGYEQYF. The CDR3 region has the DNA TGTGCCAGCAGCCCGCGGGCGGGAGGAGGCTACGAGCAGTACTTC.

This chain uses TRBV6-1 with TRBJ2-5; TRBD1 matches at 7 bases. The V segment lost 0 bases and the J segment 2 bases; nucleotides outside the gene matches: 15. This CDR3 is built from 19 residues. The germline gives CDR1 MNHNS, CDR2 SASEGT. CDR3 residues: CASSEAAFSVGTDQETQYF. As DNA, the CDR3 is TGTGCCAGCAGTGAAGCCGCTTTCTCCGTGGGGACAGATCAAGAGACCCAGTACTTC.

The chain carries TRBV13 and TRBJ1-1; 8 bases align to TRBD1. The germline V gene encodes CDR1 PRHDT and CDR2 FYEKMQ (reference sequence). This CDR3 region has 13 residues. V lost 5 bases to trimming and J lost 7 bases; unmatched junction nucleotides: 6. The CDR3 region is CASSRTGINEAFF. The CDR3 region has the DNA TGTGCCAGCAGCCGGACAGGGATCAATGAAGCTTTCTTT. Based on the CDR3 plus reference TRBV13 and TRBJ1-1, the full variable domain is AAGVIQSPRHLIKEKRETATLKCYPIPRHDTVYWYQQGPGQDPQFLISFYEKMQSDKGSIPDRFSAQQFSDYHSELNMSSLELGDSALYFCASSRTGINEAFFGQGTRLTVV.

The chain recombines TRBV20-1 with TRBJ2-7; TRBD2 aligns across 8 bases. J lost 6 bases, V lost 1 base, and 5 bases had no gene match. The germline CDR1 and CDR2 sequences are DFQATT and SNEGSKA (reference sequence). The CDR3 contains 13 residues. The DNA of the CDR3 is TGCAGTGCTAGAGCCGGGACTAGAAGCGAGCAGTACTTC. This sequence encodes CSARAGTRSEQYF.

This clonotype occurred a few times. J is TRBJ2-1 and V is TRBV6-5; 10 bases line up with TRBD2. The germline gives CDR1 MNHEY, CDR2 SVGAGI. CDR3 length: 16 residues. J was trimmed by 7 bases and V by 1 base; bases with no gene match: 7. CDR3 residues: CASSYFLAGVRNEQFF. As DNA, the CDR3 is TGTGCCAGCAGTTACTTTCTAGCGGGAGTCCGAAATGAGCAGTTCTTC.

The V gene is TRBV12-3 or TRBV12-4, the J gene TRBJ2-5; TRBD2 agrees at 7 bases. With V trimmed by 3 bases and J by 2 bases, 3 bases remained unmatched. This CDR3 has 14 residues. The CDR3 spells CASSFAGEQETQYF. The CDR3 DNA reads TGTGCCAGCAGTTTCGCGGGGGAGCAAGAGACCCAGTACTTC.

V gene TRBV7-9 combines with J gene TRBJ2-7, with D maybe TRBD1 (6 bases). The ends were cut back, 3 bases at V and 3 bases at J, with 9 bases in the middle. The CDR3 extends over 13 amino acids. Germline V gene sequence: CDR1 SEHNR, CDR2 FQNEAQ (reference sequence). For the CDR3, the DNA is TGTGCCAGCAGCTTCCTGGACAGCTACGAGCAGTACTTC. Encoded protein: CASSFLDSYEQYF.

There are a few counts of this clonotype. The chain has TRBV7-2 and TRBJ2-3; D gene unclear. Germline loops: CDR1 SGHTA, CDR2 FQGNSA. CDR3 length equals 13 residues. V was clipped by 2 bases and J by 0 bases, with 3 bases between them. CDR3 in DNA: TGTGCCAGCAGCTTACTTAGCACAGATACGCAGTATTTT. Its translation: CASSLLSTDTQYF.

The chain joins TRBV6-2 or TRBV6-3 to TRBJ2-1; 7 bases agree with TRBD2. V lost 5 bases to trimming and J lost 3 bases; unmatched junction nucleotides: 7. The CDR3 has 15 amino acids. Germline lookup yields CDR1 MNHEY and CDR2 SVGEGT. The CDR3 loop reads CASSPSGTIYNEQFF. CDR3 nucleotide sequence: TGTGCCAGCAGTCCTTCCGGGACTATCTACAATGAGCAGTTCTTC.